Reported below is one T cell receptor (beta chain). Per the study methods: Cell counts per sample came from amplifying reference gene primers. Here immunoSEQ multiplex PCR was the method, and the copy in TCRdb shows in-frame clones only, minus some. That table gives V, J and clone size, and the DNA gave D and trimming. The sample shows about 400,000 clones, about 89% of them seen only once. The sample belongs to a study of blood T cell repertoires in COVID-19. Germline CDR1 KGHSH, CDR2 LQKENI. V lost 4 bases, J lost 1 base, and 10 bases stayed unmatched. CDR3 length equals 16 residues. Sample: peripheral blood. The TCR originated in a man aged 40-49 years with acute or convalescent COVID-19. V usage is TRBV18 and J usage is TRBJ2-7, with 7 nucleotides matching TRBD2. CDR3 amino acids: CASSLSWGGESYEQYF. The CDR3, as DNA: TGTGCCAGCTCACTTTCCTGGGGGGGTGAATCCTACGAGCAGTACTTC.